The 6 T cell receptor beta chains reported below all come from one sample, sequenced in a study of cytomegalovirus exposure and HLA in healthy donors. The table came from immunoSEQ multiplex PCR; TCRdb's copy has only in-frame clones and leaves some out. The table shows under 200,000 clones, with about 86% occurring only once. The material sequenced was PBMCs. Source of these receptors: a woman aged 18 to 35 in good health and CMV-seronegative.

The gene calls are TRBV11-2 and TRBJ1-2; D may be TRBD1 (6 bases). The CDR3 is 15 residues long. Germline lookup yields CDR1 SGHAT and CDR2 FQNNGV. The V and J ends lost 3 bases and 10 bases respectively, with 21 bases between them. CDR3: CASSLSPDSSADYTF. The CDR3 coding sequence is TGTGCCAGCAGCTTGTCCCCGGACAGCTCTGCAGACTACACCTTC.

This CDR3 is CASSGDRTLLSNQPQHF. The CDR3 nucleotides read TGTGCCAGCAGCGGGGACAGGACGCTTCTCAGCAATCAGCCCCAGCATTTT. The J gene is TRBJ1-5, the V gene TRBV5-8; 8 positions agree with TRBD1. The V segment lost 4 bases and the J segment 1 base; nucleotides outside the gene matches: 10. This CDR3 comprises 17 residues. Germline V gene data show CDR1 as SGHTS and CDR2 as YDEGEE.

The CDR3 spells CASIRQGPGTEAFF. The CDR3 nucleotides read TGTGCCAGCATCCGACAGGGCCCCGGCACTGAAGCTTTCTTT. The chain links TRBV27 to TRBJ1-1; 7 bases map to TRBD1. Germline assignment: CDR1 MNHEY and CDR2 SMNVEV (reference sequence). The CDR3 extends over 14 amino acids. The V gene end was trimmed by 7 bases and the J gene end by 4 bases; junction bases not matched to a gene: 9.

This clone has only a few counts. The CDR3 coding sequence is TGTGCCAGCAGCTTCTACCCGGGACAGGGAACCACTGAAGCTTTCTTT. Translation: CASSFYPGQGTTEAFF. The rearrangement uses TRBV13 and TRBJ1-1, with 9 bases matching TRBD1. Germline lookup yields CDR1 PRHDT and CDR2 FYEKMQ (reference sequence). The trim removed 3 bases at V and 4 bases at J, leaving 9 bases unmatched. CDR3 length equals 16 residues.

The chain carries TRBV7-9 and TRBJ1-1, with TRBD1 matching 8 bases. Looked up from germline, CDR1 is SEHNR and CDR2 is FQNEAQ (reference sequence). The CDR3 runs 17 residues. V gave up 5 bases and J gave up 5 bases; unmatched junction bases: 16. CDR3 coding DNA: TGTGCCAGCAGCCCTCCCGCGGACAGGGAGATTGGGACTGAAGCTTTCTTT. It encodes CASSPPADREIGTEAFF.

The rearrangement links TRBV5-1 to TRBJ1-1; TRBD1 agrees at 12 bases. The germline gives CDR1 SGHRS, CDR2 YFSETQ. Trimming at V came to 3 bases and at J to 4 bases, leaving 4 bases not matched to a gene. The CDR3 runs to 15 residues. This CDR3 is CASSWGQGALTEAFF. The DNA for the CDR3 is TGCGCCAGCAGCTGGGGACAGGGGGCGCTCACTGAAGCTTTCTTT.